This T cell receptor (beta chain) was recorded in a study of CD8+ T cells in alopecia areata. Study context: People stayed on tofacitinib for 6 to 18 months, then stopped the drug for 6 months.

The treatment was: oral pan-JAK inhibitor, 5-10 mg twice daily. Sorted populations comprised CD4+ and CD8+ T cells obtained from PBMCs. CDR1 is MNHNS and CDR2 is SASEGT in the germline V gene. The CDR3 contains 15 residues. To note about this clone: Its antigen is still unknown.

Notes on the study in general: TCRs were shared less clearly across patients than in mice, possibly for HLA-related reasons. An increase in clonality over normal scalp was evident in lesional scalp, especially alopecia totalis/universalis.

Extraction and reverse transcription of RNA yielded cDNA as the sequencing template. The assay was immunoSEQ multiplex PCR, and TCRdb's table has in-frame clones only and misses some. The sample carries some 220,000 clones, under 75% recorded once. The clonotype was recovered from a human donor with alopecia areata. The sequences come from CD4+ T cells sorted from blood, collected at week 4, from a patient treated with tofacitinib. The chain combines TRBV6-1 with TRBJ2-5, with 10 bases that match TRBD1. The DNA end is more similar to TRBJ2-7, so the J call may be wrong. CDR3 in amino acids: CASSSGTGVLYEQYF. CDR3 bases: TGTGCCAGCAGTTCCGGGACAGGGGTCCTCTACGAGCAGTACTTC.